The clone carrying this T cell receptor (beta chain) was found many times. The antigen is unknown. This sample is drawn from a study of neurological immune-mediated disorders. The study, taken as a whole, reports: There was no clinical or MRI feature that was associated with the multiple sclerosis repertoire cluster. One related-CDR3 cluster, which may be a signature, held the repertoires of 18 of 34 multiple sclerosis patients after phylogenetic grouping.

The authors made cDNA by 5'RACE with 10-nucleotide random UMIs. TCRdb reprocessed the 5' RACE reads with MiXCR, giving one entry per CDR3 protein. The repertoire holds around 130,000 distinct CDR3 sequences, with about 3.4% as singletons. Trimming shortened V by 1 base and J by 6 bases, and 16 bases separated the two germline ends. The CDR3 covers 15 residues. Germline assignment: CDR1 DFQATT and CDR2 SNEGSKA (reference sequence). This chain joins TRBV20-1 and TRBJ2-1, with D possibly called TRBD1 or TRBD2 (6 bases each). The receptor was isolated from a young woman with multiple sclerosis. Sequencing was carried out using PBMCs. CDR3 region: CSARASRGASNEQFF. The DNA of the CDR3 is TGCAGTGCTAGAGCTTCGAGGGGGGCCTCCAATGAGCAGTTCTTC.